One sample yielded the 4 T cell receptor beta chains listed below, sequenced in a study of blood T cell repertoires in COVID-19. Only in-frame clones appear in the TCRdb table, and some are missing; sequencing was by immunoSEQ multiplex PCR. Among about 230,000 clones listed, roughly 83% were seen once. The sequenced material came from peripheral blood. These receptors all stem from a woman aged 70-85 years with active or convalescent COVID-19.

This clone has a single count. The rearrangement links TRBV10-3 to TRBJ2-7; tentatively, D is TRBD2 (5 bases). CDR1 is ENHRY and CDR2 is SYGVKD in the germline V gene. Trimming removed 7 bases at V and 2 bases at J, with 15 bases between. The CDR3 spans 14 residues. In DNA form, the CDR3 reads TGTGCCATCATGATAGTGGGAGCTACCTACGAGCAGTACTTC. This gives the protein CAIMIVGATYEQYF.

The genes are TRBV7-2 and TRBJ1-5; possibly TRBD1 for D (5 bases). Germline values: CDR1 SGHTA, CDR2 FQGNSA. The CDR3 sequence is 14 residues long. V lost 1 base, J lost 6 bases, and 10 bases lay in between. CDR3 region: CASSLGPQGQPQHF. Written as DNA, the CDR3 is TGTGCCAGCAGCTTAGGGCCTCAGGGTCAGCCCCAGCATTTT.

V is TRBV28 and J is TRBJ2-1, with 10 bases fitting TRBD1. The CDR3 loop spans 15 amino acids. V shed 5 bases, J shed 2 bases, and the junction held 3 bases outside the gene matches. Germline V gene sequence: CDR1 MDHEN, CDR2 SYDVKM. CDR3 loop: CASSPGTGAYNEQFF. The CDR3 DNA follows: TGTGCCAGCAGTCCCGGGACAGGGGCCTACAATGAGCAGTTCTTC. Using reference TRBV28 and TRBJ2-1 for the parts outside the CDR3, the full variable domain is DVKVTQSSRYLVKRTGEKVFLECVQDMDHENMFWYRQDPGLGLRLIYFSYDVKMKEKGDIPEGYSVSREKKERFSLILESASTNQTSMYLCASSPGTGAYNEQFFGPGTRLTVL.

This clone was picked up a small number of times. The V and J genes are TRBV5-1 and TRBJ1-3, with D tentatively TRBD1 (5 bases). With 0 bases removed from V and 0 bases from J, the gap between germline ends came to 10 bases. Germline CDR1 is SGHRS and CDR2 is YFSETQ. This CDR3 is built from 16 residues. The CDR3 is CASSLVTGFSGNTIYF. The DNA of the CDR3 is TGCGCCAGCAGCTTGGTCACAGGATTCTCTGGAAACACCATATATTTT.